The 9 T cell receptor beta chains below come from one sample, sequenced in a study of CD8 T cells in Susac syndrome. After extraction with the RNeasy kit, roughly 0.5 to 1 ug of the RNA was reverse transcribed using random hexamers. Each CDR3 protein gets one entry after TCRdb re-called the immunoSEQ multiplex PCR reads with MiXCR. This table has about 200,000 distinct CDR3 sequences, approximately 95% appearing once. Specimen: CD4+ T cells from PBMCs. Receptor source: a human donor in good health.

The chain carries TRBV29-1 and TRBJ1-6; 7 bases align to TRBD1. The ends lost 4 bases at V and 3 bases at J; junction bases unmatched: 3. The CDR3 is 14 residues long. The germline V gene has CDR1 SQVTM and CDR2 ANQGSEA. DNA for the CDR3: TGCAGCGTTGGGACAGGCAACTATAATTCACCCCTCCACTTT. It encodes CSVGTGNYNSPLHF.

This rearrangement joins TRBV9 to TRBJ1-5, with TRBD1 as a possible D gene (5 bases). The germline CDR1 and CDR2 sequences are SGDLS and YYNGEE. The CDR3 covers 14 residues. V was trimmed by 0 bases and J by 2 bases, leaving 6 bases between them. The CDR3 is CASSVGDGNQPQHF. Written as DNA, the CDR3 is TGTGCCAGCAGCGTAGGGGACGGCAATCAGCCCCAGCATTTT.

The gene calls are TRBV7-2 and TRBJ2-5, with D perhaps TRBD1 or TRBD2 (5 bases each). Trimming took 5 bases from V and 0 from J, leaving 19 bases between them. The CDR3 contains 17 residues. Looked up from germline, CDR1 is SGHTA and CDR2 is FQGNSA. CDR3 DNA: TGTGCCAGCAGCCCCCGGCTGGGACCTGTGTACCAAGAGACCCAGTACTTC. It is translated as CASSPRLGPVYQETQYF.

The V gene is TRBV3-1, the J gene TRBJ2-3; 8 bases line up with TRBD2. CDR1 is LGHDT and CDR2 is YNNKEL in the germline V gene (reference sequence). The CDR3 runs 15 residues. Losses at the gene ends were 4 bases for V and 4 bases for J; bases not matched to a gene: 7. Written as DNA, the CDR3 is TGTGCCAGCAGCCCGTCAGCGGGAGAAGCAGATACGCAGTATTTT. Translation: CASSPSAGEADTQYF.

In DNA, the CDR3 is TGTGCCAGCACCTCCAGTGTGGGTCGGATCCAGCCCCAGCATTTT. Translated, it gives CASTSSVGRIQPQHF. The chain joins TRBV6-6 to TRBJ1-5; D is uncertain. V lost 7 bases to trimming and J lost 7 bases, with 20 bases between them. Germline V gene sequence: CDR1 MNHNY, CDR2 SVGAGI (reference sequence). The CDR3 length is 15 residues.

The chain links TRBV14 to TRBJ2-4, with D perhaps TRBD2 (5 bases). Trimming left V 0 bases short and J 8 bases short, with 11 bases between. The CDR3 is made up of 14 amino acids. CDR1 is SGHDN and CDR2 is FVKESK in the germline V gene. CDR3 region: CASSQDLATDIQYF. The DNA for the CDR3 is TGTGCCAGCAGCCAAGATCTAGCCACGGACATTCAGTACTTC.

The chain uses TRBV20-1 and TRBJ1-2, with D possibly matching TRBD1 (6 bases). The V gene's germline CDR1 is DFQATT and CDR2 SNEGSKA (reference sequence). The CDR3 is 13 residues long. The CDR3 coding sequence is TGCGGATCTAGGCAGGGGTTGAACTATGGCTACACCTTC. Translation gives CGSRQGLNYGYTF.

The gene calls are TRBV20-1 and TRBJ2-7; 9 positions match TRBD1. V lost 5 bases and J lost 3; bases outside the gene matches: 5. Germline V gene data show CDR1 as DFQATT and CDR2 as SNEGSKA (reference sequence). The CDR3 contains 13 residues. CDR3 DNA sequence: TGCAGTGCTGGCCGGGACAGGGACTACGAGCAGTACTTC. Translated, it gives CSAGRDRDYEQYF.

The table lists this clonotype with a few counts. This chain joins TRBV28 and TRBJ2-3; the match to TRBD2 covers 9 bases. The CDR3 is made up of 15 amino acids. CDR1 is MDHEN, CDR2 SYDVKM, per germline. J gave up 2 bases and V 3 bases, and 3 bases lay outside the gene matches. CDR3 bases: TGTGCCAGCAGTTTGACTAGCGGATACACAGATACGCAGTATTTT. It yields the protein CASSLTSGYTDTQYF.